This T cell receptor beta chain is from a study of cytomegalovirus exposure and HLA in healthy donors. Study findings and constraints: It emerged from a later analysis that several of the most significant clusters appeared to be linked to common viral pathogens. Among TCR sequences, most were rare, though some public TCRs appeared in many donors. Reportedly, cytomegalovirus status was diagnosed with high sensitivity and specificity.

V lost 5 bases and J 11 bases, leaving 18 bases between the germline ends. Germline lookup yields CDR1 GTSNPN and CDR2 SVGIG (reference sequence). The CDR3 covers 12 residues. As concerns this clone: What it recognizes is unknown.

The donors were healthy bone marrow donors. PCR was performed using 60 Vbeta and 13 Jbeta primers. Measured with immunoSEQ multiplex PCR; TCRdb has only the in-frame clones, and not every one. The clone table shows 35,000 to 45,000 clones, with the ten largest holding roughly 3.3%. Source material: PBMCs. The chain carries TRBV30 and TRBJ2-5; a weak D match, TRBD2 (6 bases). The TCR sequence derives from a woman aged 30 to 39 in good health and CMV-seropositive. This CDR3 reads CAWSAGPTGQYF. In DNA, the CDR3 is TGTGCCTGGTCTGCGGGGCCAACCGGGCAGTACTTC.